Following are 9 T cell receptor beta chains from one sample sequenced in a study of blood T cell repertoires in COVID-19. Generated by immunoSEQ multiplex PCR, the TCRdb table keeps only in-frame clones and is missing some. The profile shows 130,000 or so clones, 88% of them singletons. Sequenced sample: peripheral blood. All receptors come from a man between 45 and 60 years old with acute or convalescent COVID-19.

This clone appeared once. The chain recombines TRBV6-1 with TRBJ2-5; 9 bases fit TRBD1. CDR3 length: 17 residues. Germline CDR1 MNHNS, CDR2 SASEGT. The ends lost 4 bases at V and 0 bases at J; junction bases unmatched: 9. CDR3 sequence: CASSVPPDRGYQETQYF. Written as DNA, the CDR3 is TGTGCCAGCAGTGTTCCCCCGGACAGGGGATACCAAGAGACCCAGTACTTC.

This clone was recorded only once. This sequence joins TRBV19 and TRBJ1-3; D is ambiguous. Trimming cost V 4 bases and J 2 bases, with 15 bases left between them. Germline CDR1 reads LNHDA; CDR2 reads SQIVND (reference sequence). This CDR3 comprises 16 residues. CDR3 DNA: TGTGCCAGTAGTACGCCTCTTGGGAGGGCTGGAAACACCATATATTTT. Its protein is CASSTPLGRAGNTIYF. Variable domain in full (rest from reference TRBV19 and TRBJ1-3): DGGITQSPKYLFRKEGQNVTLSCEQNLNHDAMYWYRQDPGQGLRLIYYSQIVNDFQKGDIAEGYSVSREKKESFPLTVTSAQKNPTAFYLCASSTPLGRAGNTIYFGEGSWLTVV.

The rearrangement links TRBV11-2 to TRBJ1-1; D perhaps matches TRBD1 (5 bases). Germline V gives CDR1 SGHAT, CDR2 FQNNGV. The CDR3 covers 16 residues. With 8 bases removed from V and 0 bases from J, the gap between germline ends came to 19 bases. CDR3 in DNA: TGTGCCAGCCCGTTTCCCCCCGGGGGTCTGAACACTGAAGCTTTCTTT. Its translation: CASPFPPGGLNTEAFF.

DNA for the CDR3: TGTGCCAGCAGCCCGGGACTGAGCTCCTACGAGCAGTACTTC. Translation gives CASSPGLSSYEQYF. The V gene is TRBV11-2, the J gene TRBJ2-7; possible D gene TRBD2, 6 bases. This CDR3 spans 14 amino acids. Germline assignment: CDR1 SGHAT and CDR2 FQNNGV. Trimming removed 5 bases at V and 0 bases at J, with 11 bases between.

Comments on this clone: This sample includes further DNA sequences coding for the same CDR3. CDR3 loop: CASRTGNTEAFF. The CDR3 nucleotides are TGCGCCAGCCGTACAGGGAACACTGAAGCTTTCTTT. The chain carries TRBV5-1 and TRBJ1-1; a possible D gene is TRBD1 (5 bases). Trimming left V 7 bases short and J 1 base short, with 8 bases between. Germline CDR1 and CDR2: SGHRS and YFSETQ. There are 12 residues in the CDR3.

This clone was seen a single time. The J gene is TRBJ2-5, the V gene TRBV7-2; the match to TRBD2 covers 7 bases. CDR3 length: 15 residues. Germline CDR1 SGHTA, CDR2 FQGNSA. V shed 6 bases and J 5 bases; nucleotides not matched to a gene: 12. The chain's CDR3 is CASSYRLAREETQYF. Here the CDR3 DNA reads TGTGCCAGCAGTTACCGACTAGCAAGAGAGGAGACCCAGTACTTC. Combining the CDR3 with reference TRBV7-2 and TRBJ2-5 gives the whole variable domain GAGVSQSPSNKVTEKGKDVELRCDPISGHTALYWYRQSLGQGLEFLIYFQGNSAPDKSGLPSDRFSAERTGGSVSTLTIQRTQQEDSAVYLCASSYRLAREETQYFGPGTRLLVL.

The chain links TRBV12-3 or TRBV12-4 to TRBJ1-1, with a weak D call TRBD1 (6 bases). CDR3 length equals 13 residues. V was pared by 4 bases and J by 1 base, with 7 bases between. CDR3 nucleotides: TGTGCCAGCAGTTCGGACAGGAACACTGAAGCTTTCTTT. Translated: CASSSDRNTEAFF.

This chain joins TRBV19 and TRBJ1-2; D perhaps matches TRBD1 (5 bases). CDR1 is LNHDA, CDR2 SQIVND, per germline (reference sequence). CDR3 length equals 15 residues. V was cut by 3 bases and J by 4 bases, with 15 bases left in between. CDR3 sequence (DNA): TGTGCCAGTAGTATCGAGAGACAGCAGATCTATGGCTACACCTTC. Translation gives CASSIERQQIYGYTF. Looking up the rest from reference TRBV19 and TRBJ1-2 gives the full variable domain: DGGITQSPKYLFRKEGQNVTLSCEQNLNHDAMYWYRQDPGQGLRLIYYSQIVNDFQKGDIAEGYSVSREKKESFPLTVTSAQKNPTAFYLCASSIERQQIYGYTFGSGTRLTVV.

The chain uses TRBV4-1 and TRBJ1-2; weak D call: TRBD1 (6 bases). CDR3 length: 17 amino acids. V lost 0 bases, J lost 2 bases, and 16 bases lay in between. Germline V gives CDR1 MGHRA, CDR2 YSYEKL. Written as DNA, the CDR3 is TGCGCCAGCAGCCAAGAATTATCTACAGGGTCCAACTATGGCTACACCTTC. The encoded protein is CASSQELSTGSNYGYTF.